The next 9 T cell receptor beta chains were all read from a single sample in a study of T cells after posttransplantation cyclophosphamide. Repertoires were generated with immunoSEQ multiplex PCR, while TCRdb's copy carries only in-frame clones and drops some. The table records approximately 52,000 clones, 86% of them present only once. Sequencing was performed on PBMCs. These receptors all stem from a man younger than 40 with a blood cancer, CMV-positive, and with a related stem cell donor.

DNA of the CDR3: TGTGCCAGAACCCTGCAGGGGGCTGGTGGCTACACCTTC. Translating gives CARTLQGAGGYTF. The V and J genes are TRBV2 and TRBJ1-2; 8 nucleotides align to TRBD1. V shed 9 bases, J shed 7 bases, and the junction held 10 bases outside the gene matches. This CDR3 is built from 13 residues. In germline, CDR1 is SNHLY, CDR2 FYNNEI.

Only one count was recorded for this clone. The chain combines TRBV4-1 with TRBJ2-7; 7 positions agree with TRBD1. Germline trimming cut 4 bases from V and 2 bases from J; bases unmatched to any gene: 8. Germline V lookup: CDR1 MGHRA, CDR2 YSYEKL. The CDR3 is 15 amino acids. CDR3 region: CASSPRQGATYEQYF. In nucleotides, the CDR3 is TGCGCCAGCAGCCCCCGACAGGGTGCAACCTACGAGCAGTACTTC.

This rearrangement joins TRBV6-5 to TRBJ2-1, with 13 bases matching TRBD2. The CDR3 length is 14 residues. Germline V CDR1 and CDR2: MNHEY, SVGAGI. With 5 bases clipped from V and 9 bases from J, the junction kept 4 bases outside the gene matches. As DNA, the CDR3 is TGTGCCAGCAGTCCGGGACTAGCGGGATTTGAGCAGTTCTTC. This gives the protein CASSPGLAGFEQFF.

The V gene is TRBV19, the J gene TRBJ2-5, with 8 bases matching TRBD2. V lost 8 bases, J lost 4 bases, and 12 bases stayed unmatched. The CDR3 contains 15 residues. Germline CDR1 and CDR2: LNHDA and SQIVND (reference sequence). CDR3 protein: CASSPGGGGGETQYF. The CDR3, as DNA: TGTGCCAGTTCCCCGGGGGGGGGCGGTGGAGAGACCCAGTACTTC.

This clone has a handful of counts. The CDR3 coding sequence is TGTGCCAGTAGCCCCTCTTTTGGAAACACCATATATTTT. It is translated as CASSPSFGNTIYF. This chain uses TRBV19 with TRBJ1-3; no definite D call. Looked up from germline, CDR1 is LNHDA and CDR2 is SQIVND (reference sequence). The V end was cut by 6 bases, the J end by 3 bases, with 9 bases between. The CDR3 spans 13 residues.

V is TRBV28 and J is TRBJ2-1; 8 nucleotides agree with TRBD2. The CDR3 covers 15 residues. The germline gives CDR1 MDHEN, CDR2 SYDVKM. Unmatched junction bases numbered 3, after V lost 2 bases and J lost 3 bases. CDR3 in amino acids: CASSLASGFYNEQFF. CDR3 sequence (DNA): TGTGCCAGCAGTTTAGCTAGCGGGTTCTACAATGAGCAGTTCTTC.

The gene calls are TRBV5-6 and TRBJ1-1; 8 bases fit TRBD1. The V and J ends lost 5 bases and 3 bases, in that order; junction bases with no gene match: 6. Germline V lookup: CDR1 SGHDT, CDR2 YYEEEE. The CDR3 sequence is 14 residues long. In nucleotides, the CDR3 is TGTGCCAGCAGTTATGACAGGGGCGACACTGAAGCTTTCTTT. This codes for CASSYDRGDTEAFF.

V and J are TRBV7-2 and TRBJ2-3; 8 nucleotides match TRBD2. The V gene's germline CDR1 is SGHTA and CDR2 FQGNSA. V lost 5 bases to trimming and J lost 3 bases; unmatched junction nucleotides: 13. The CDR3 is 17 residues long. In DNA form, the CDR3 reads TGTGCCAGCAGCACCGGGAGCGGGGGTCGCAGGACAGATACGCAGTATTTT. Protein: CASSTGSGGRRTDTQYF.

This clone was observed a single time. The chain joins TRBV27 to TRBJ1-5, with D unclear. CDR1 is MNHEY and CDR2 is SMNVEV in the germline V gene (reference sequence). This CDR3 region has 14 residues. The ends were cut back, 5 bases at V and 8 bases at J, with 16 bases in the middle. CDR3 DNA: TGTGCCAGCAGTCGGTCCATCTCATTGGAGCCCCAGCATTTT. Its translation: CASSRSISLEPQHF.